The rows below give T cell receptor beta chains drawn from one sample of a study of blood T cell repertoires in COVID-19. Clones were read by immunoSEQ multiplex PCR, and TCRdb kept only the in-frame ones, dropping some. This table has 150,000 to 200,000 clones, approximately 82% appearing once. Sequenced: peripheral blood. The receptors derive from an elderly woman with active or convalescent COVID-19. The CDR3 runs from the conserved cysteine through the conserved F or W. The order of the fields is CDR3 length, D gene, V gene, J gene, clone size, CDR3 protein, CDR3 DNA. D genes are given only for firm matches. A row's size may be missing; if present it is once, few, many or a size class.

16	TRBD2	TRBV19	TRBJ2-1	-	CASSPNLAGVSTEQFF	TGTGCCAGTAGTCCAAACCTAGCGGGAGTCTCAACTGAGCAGTTCTTC
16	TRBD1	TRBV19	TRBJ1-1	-	CASTGTGGAMNTEAFF	TGTGCCAGTACCGGGACAGGGGGTGCCATGAACACTGAAGCTTTCTTT
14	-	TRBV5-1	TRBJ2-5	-	CASSQGMTKETQYF	TGCGCCAGCAGCCAAGGGATGACTAAAGAGACCCAGTACTTC
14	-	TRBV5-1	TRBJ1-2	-	CASSLAREDYGYTF	TGCGCCAGCAGCTTGGCAAGGGAGGACTATGGCTACACCTTC
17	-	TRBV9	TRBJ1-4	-	CASSPHNQGTTNEKLFF	TGTGCCAGCAGCCCCCATAATCAGGGCACAACTAATGAAAAACTGTTTTTT
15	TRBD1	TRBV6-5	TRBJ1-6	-	CASRYGTGGNSPLHF	TGTGCCAGCAGGTATGGGACAGGGGGTAATTCACCCCTCCACTTT
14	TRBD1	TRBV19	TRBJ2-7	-	CASSLGQKAYEQYF	TGTGCCAGTAGTTTGGGACAGAAGGCCTACGAGCAGTACTTC
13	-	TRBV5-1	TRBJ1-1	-	CASSQFGGSEAFF	TGCGCCAGCAGCCAATTCGGGGGGAGCGAAGCTTTCTTT
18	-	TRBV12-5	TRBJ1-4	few	CASGLRSGEIATNEKLFF	TGTGCTAGTGGTTTGAGGTCGGGGGAAATTGCAACTAATGAAAAACTGTTTTTT
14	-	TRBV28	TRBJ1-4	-	CASRGSRGNEKLFF	TGTGCCAGCAGGGGGAGCCGGGGTAATGAAAAACTGTTTTTT
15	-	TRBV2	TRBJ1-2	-	CASSVLGYSSDGYTF	TGTGCCAGCAGTGTGTTGGGCTACTCTTCTGATGGCTACACCTTC
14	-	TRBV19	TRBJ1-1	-	CASTSGGLVTEAFF	TGTGCCAGTACCTCCGGGGGGCTTGTCACTGAAGCTTTCTTT
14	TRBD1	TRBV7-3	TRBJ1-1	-	CASSPTGLGTEAFF	TGTGCCAGCAGCCCGACAGGGCTTGGGACTGAAGCTTTCTTT
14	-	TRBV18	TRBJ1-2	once	CASSPSGGVEGYTF	TGTGCCAGCTCACCCTCCGGGGGAGTCGAGGGCTACACCTTC
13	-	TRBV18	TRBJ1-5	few	CASSPDPGKPQHF	TGTGCCAGCTCACCAGACCCAGGGAAGCCCCAGCATTTT
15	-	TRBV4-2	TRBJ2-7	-	CASSQDPGWSHEQYF	TGTGCCAGCAGCCAAGATCCAGGGTGGAGCCACGAGCAGTACTTC
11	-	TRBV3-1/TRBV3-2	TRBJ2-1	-	CASRRNNEQFF	TGTGCCAGCAGGCGCAACAATGAGCAGTTCTTC
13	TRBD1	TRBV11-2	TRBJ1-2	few	CASSLGTGSPYTF	TGTGCCAGCAGCTTAGGGACAGGTTCTCCCTACACCTTC
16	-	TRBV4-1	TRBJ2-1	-	CASSQVLASSYNEQFF	TGCGCCAGCAGCCAAGTTCTAGCGAGCTCCTACAATGAGCAGTTCTTC
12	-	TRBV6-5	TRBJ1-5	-	CASRGRGQAQHF	TGTGCCAGCAGGGGTAGGGGTCAGGCCCAGCATTTT
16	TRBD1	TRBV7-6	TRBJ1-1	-	CASSHLAGTERFEAFF	TGTGCCAGCAGCCATCTAGCCGGGACAGAGCGTTTTGAAGCTTTCTTT
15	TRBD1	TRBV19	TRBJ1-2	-	CASSEDRGPNYGYTF	TGTGCCAGTAGTGAAGACAGGGGGCCCAACTATGGCTACACCTTC
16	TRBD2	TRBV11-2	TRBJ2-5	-	CASSLGAGGESETQYF	TGTGCCAGCAGCTTAGGGGCCGGGGGGGAATCAGAGACCCAGTACTTC
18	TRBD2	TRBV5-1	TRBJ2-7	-	CASSKGVLAGGVSYEQYF	TGCGCCAGCAGCAAGGGCGTTCTAGCGGGAGGGGTAAGCTACGAGCAGTACTTC
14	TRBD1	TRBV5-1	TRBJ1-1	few	CASSLDGQGAEAFF	TGCGCCAGCAGCTTGGACGGACAGGGGGCTGAAGCTTTCTTT
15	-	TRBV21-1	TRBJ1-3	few	CASRVGHFSGNTIYF	TGTGCCAGCAGGGTGGGACACTTCTCTGGAAACACCATATATTTT
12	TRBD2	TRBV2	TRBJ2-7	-	CASGRASYEQYF	TGTGCCAGCGGGAGGGCGTCCTACGAGCAGTACTTC
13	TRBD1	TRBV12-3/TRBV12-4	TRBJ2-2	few	CASSGQGTGELFF	TGTGCCAGCAGCGGACAGGGGACCGGGGAGCTGTTTTTT
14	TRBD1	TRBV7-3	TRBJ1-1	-	CASSLMGTGGAAFF	TGTGCCAGCAGCTTAATGGGGACAGGGGGTGCCGCTTTCTTT
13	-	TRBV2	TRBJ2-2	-	CASSGTRTGELFF	TGTGCCAGCAGTGGTACCCGGACCGGGGAGCTGTTTTTT
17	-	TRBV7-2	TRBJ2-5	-	CASSLMGGLNRQETQYF	TGTGCCAGCAGCTTAATGGGGGGGCTGAACCGGCAGGAGACCCAGTACTTC
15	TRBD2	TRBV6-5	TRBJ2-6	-	CASRRAGTGANVLTF	TGTGCCAGCAGGAGAGCGGGAACTGGGGCCAACGTCCTGACTTTC
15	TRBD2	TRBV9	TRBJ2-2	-	CASSPGLVRTGELFF	TGTGCCAGCAGCCCAGGACTAGTACGCACCGGGGAGCTGTTTTTT
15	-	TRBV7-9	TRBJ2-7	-	CASSFTRGASYEQYF	TGTGCCAGCAGCTTCACCAGGGGGGCTTCCTACGAGCAGTACTTC
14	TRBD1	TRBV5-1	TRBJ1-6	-	CASSPRTGIRPLHF	TGCGCCAGCAGCCCCCGGACAGGCATTAGGCCCCTCCACTTT
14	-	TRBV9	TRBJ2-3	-	CASSVDASTDTQYF	TGTGCCAGCAGCGTAGATGCTAGTACAGATACGCAGTATTTT
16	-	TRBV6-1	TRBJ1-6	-	CASSEGRNAGISPLHF	TGTGCCAGCAGTGAGGGACGGAACGCGGGAATTTCACCCCTCCACTTT